The 22 T cell receptor beta chains below all came from one sample that was sequenced in a study of T-cell memory formation after mild COVID-19. TCRdb re-called the 5' RACE reads through MiXCR, storing one row per CDR3 protein. The sample gives 450,000 to 650,000 distinct CDR3 sequences, about 20% of which show up once; approximately 13% is in the top ten. The sequencing sample was made of PBMCs or a T cell subset sorted from them (not recorded which). The receptors were gathered from an adult woman who had mild COVID-19 (a few samples of this study predate the infection). Cell type and time point are not known.

The chain recombines TRBV12-3 or TRBV12-4 with TRBJ2-3; D not resolved. Trimming removed 3 bases at V and 4 bases at J, with 14 bases between. CDR3 length: 15 residues. The CDR3 DNA reads TGTGCCAGCAGTTTGGTGTGGGGATCCGCAGATACGCAGTATTTT. It translates to CASSLVWGSADTQYF.

J is TRBJ2-7 and V is TRBV15; possible D gene TRBD1, 6 bases. The germline CDR1 and CDR2 sequences are LNHNV and YYDKDF (reference sequence). V dropped 5 bases and J dropped 5 bases, with 19 bases sitting between them. This CDR3 region has 15 residues. CDR3 region: CATSGRARRDNEQYF. CDR3 coding DNA: TGTGCCACCAGCGGAAGGGCCCGCAGGGACAACGAGCAGTACTTC. Complete variable domain (other parts from reference TRBV15 and TRBJ2-7): DAMVIQNPRYQVTQFGKPVTLSCSQTLNHNVMYWYQQKSSQAPKLLFHYYDKDFNNEADTPDNFQSRRPNTSFCFLDIRSPGLGDTAMYLCATSGRARRDNEQYFGPGTRLTVT.

This clonotype was seen just once. The chain is built from TRBV6-6 and TRBJ2-5, with D maybe TRBD2 (5 bases). Germline V CDR1 and CDR2: MNHNY, SVGAGI (reference sequence). The CDR3 length is 15 residues. V was shortened by 5 bases and J by 3 bases, with 16 bases between the two germline ends. CDR3 sequence (DNA): TGTGCCAGCAGTCAGAAACTGACGGGGAAAGAGACCCAGTACTTC. Residues: CASSQKLTGKETQYF.

The rearrangement uses TRBV15 and TRBJ1-3, with TRBD1 as a possible D gene (6 bases). Germline values: CDR1 LNHNV, CDR2 YYDKDF (reference sequence). CDR3 length: 15 amino acids. Trimming pared 0 bases from V and 8 bases from J, leaving 14 bases between. CDR3 in DNA: TGTGCCACCAGCAGAGAGTGGGGGCCGGATGACACCATATATTTT. Translation: CATSREWGPDDTIYF.

This clonotype was seen a few times. The chain carries TRBV12-3 or TRBV12-4 and TRBJ1-6; the D gene is possibly TRBD1 (6 bases). Trimming left V 10 bases short and J 9 bases short, with 13 bases between. The CDR3 has 12 amino acids. This chain's CDR3 is CAISKGGSPLHF. The CDR3 region has the DNA TGTGCCATCTCGAAAGGGGGTTCACCCCTCCACTTT.

This chain links TRBV13 with TRBJ2-5, with 11 nucleotides matching TRBD1. The CDR3 extends over 16 amino acids. J gave up 5 bases and V 4 bases, and 9 bases lay outside the gene matches. The germline V gene encodes CDR1 PRHDT and CDR2 FYEKMQ (reference sequence). Written as DNA, the CDR3 is TGTGCCAGCAGCTCGTGGCGGACAGGGGGCGGTGAGACCCAGTACTTC. Translating it yields CASSSWRTGGGETQYF.

This clonotype was seen a handful of times. The genes are TRBV12-3 or TRBV12-4 and TRBJ1-1; tentative D call: TRBD1 (5 bases). Trimming removed 6 bases from V and 6 bases from J, with 17 bases in between. The length of the CDR3 is 14 residues. CDR3 residues: CASSSTDKRAEAFF. The CDR3 DNA reads as TGTGCCAGCAGCTCGACAGATAAAAGGGCTGAAGCTTTCTTT.

CDR3 region: CASSINQPQHF. DNA for the CDR3: TGTGCCAGCAGTATAAATCAGCCCCAGCATTTT. This chain joins TRBV12-3 or TRBV12-4 and TRBJ1-5; D unclear. The CDR3 has 11 residues. Trimming took off 5 bases at V and 4 bases at J, with 3 bases between the two ends.

The chain links TRBV20-1 to TRBJ1-5; 10 bases are shared with TRBD1. This CDR3 comprises 15 residues. Looked up from germline, CDR1 is DFQATT and CDR2 is SNEGSKA (reference sequence). J lost 6 bases, V lost 1 base, and 6 bases had no gene match. The CDR3 region is CSARGGQGTGQPQHF. CDR3 in DNA: TGCAGTGCTAGAGGGGGACAGGGGACGGGTCAGCCCCAGCATTTT.

This clonotype was observed a few times. The V call is TRBV4-2, the J call TRBJ2-3; 11 bases map to TRBD2. CDR3 size: 17 residues. Germline CDR1 LGHNA, CDR2 YNFKEQ. V lost 3 bases, J lost 3 bases, and 8 bases stayed unmatched. The CDR3 region is CASSQRVTSGSTDTQYF. In DNA, the CDR3 is TGTGCCAGCAGCCAGAGGGTAACTAGCGGGAGTACAGATACGCAGTATTTT.

The V call is TRBV24-1, the J call TRBJ2-2; D is ambiguous. The CDR3 runs to 12 residues. V was clipped by 7 bases and J by 4 bases, with 6 bases between them. In germline, CDR1 is KGHDR, CDR2 SFDVKD. The chain's CDR3 is CATSSGTGELFF. The DNA for the CDR3 is TGTGCCACCAGCTCTGGCACCGGGGAGCTGTTTTTT.

This clonotype occurred a few times. The CDR3 here is CASSLGGTENSPLHF. CDR3 bases: TGTGCCAGCAGCTTGGGCGGGACAGAAAATTCACCCCTCCACTTT. The V and J genes are TRBV5-5 and TRBJ1-6; TRBD1 aligns across 7 bases. The CDR3 sequence is 15 residues long. CDR1 is SGHKS and CDR2 is YYEKEE in the germline V gene (reference sequence). Germline trimming cut 0 bases from V and 7 bases from J; bases unmatched to any gene: 4.

The sample holds a few counts of this clonotype. The chain couples TRBV7-3 to TRBJ2-2; 7 nucleotides match TRBD1. CDR3 length equals 14 residues. Germline V gene data show CDR1 as SGHTA and CDR2 as FQGTGA. V lost 6 bases and J lost 5; bases outside the gene matches: 6. The CDR3 sequence: CASSLGTVTGELFF. The CDR3 DNA reads TGTGCCAGCAGTCTTGGGACAGTTACCGGGGAGCTGTTTTTT.

This clonotype was observed a handful of times. This chain joins TRBV20-1 and TRBJ2-2; D possibly corresponds to TRBD1 (6 bases). V was pared by 2 bases and J by 2 bases, with 9 bases between. Germline assignment: CDR1 DFQATT and CDR2 SNEGSKA (reference sequence). CDR3 length: 14 amino acids. The CDR3 is CSARPGANTGELFF. The CDR3 DNA is TGCAGTGCTAGACCAGGGGCTAACACCGGGGAGCTGTTTTTT.

This clonotype was recorded many times. The rearrangement uses TRBV12-3 or TRBV12-4 and TRBJ2-2; 10 nucleotides line up with TRBD2. Germline trimming cut 3 bases from V and 5 bases from J; bases unmatched to any gene: 3. The CDR3 extends over 15 amino acids. The CDR3 region is CASSFSGGRTGELFF. CDR3 DNA sequence: TGTGCCAGCAGTTTTAGCGGGGGGAGGACCGGGGAGCTGTTTTTT.

In this sample, this clonotype turned up many times. J is TRBJ2-2 and V is TRBV5-1; 7 positions match TRBD1. With 7 bases clipped from V and 5 bases from J, the junction kept 11 bases outside the gene matches. This CDR3 has 15 residues. CDR1 and CDR2 (germline): SGHRS, YFSETQ. This CDR3 is CASRSPGQPTGELFF. CDR3 DNA sequence: TGCGCCAGCCGTAGTCCGGGACAGCCGACCGGGGAGCTGTTTTTT.

This chain connects TRBV5-1 to TRBJ2-7; 7 bases agree with TRBD1. The CDR3 totals 14 residues. V lost 7 bases, J lost 1 base, and 8 bases stayed unmatched. CDR1 and CDR2 from the germline V gene are SGHRS and YFSETQ. The CDR3 DNA reads as TGCGCCAGCTGGGAACAGGGGCAATCCTACGAGCAGTACTTC. This gives the protein CASWEQGQSYEQYF.

This clonotype was detected a few times. The chain has TRBV29-1 and TRBJ2-5; TRBD2 matches 8 bases. Germline-derived CDR1 and CDR2 are SQVTM and ANQGSEA. V shed 0 bases, J shed 4 bases, and the junction held 4 bases outside the gene matches. The CDR3 runs 14 residues. CDR3 DNA sequence: TGCAGCGTTGAAGATTTCAGCGGGGGAGAGACCCAGTACTTC. It translates to CSVEDFSGGETQYF.

CDR3 protein: CASSFVRGENEQYF. CDR3 bases: TGTGCCAGCAGCTTCGTACGGGGAGAAAACGAGCAGTACTTC. J is TRBJ2-7 and V is TRBV7-8; D possibly corresponds to TRBD2 (5 bases). The length of the CDR3 is 14 residues. V lost 3 bases and J lost 5, with 14 bases in between. CDR1 and CDR2 (germline): SGHVS, FQNEAQ.

This clonotype was seen a few times. J is TRBJ1-1 and V is TRBV15; D may be TRBD1 (6 bases). The ends were cut back, 6 bases at V and 4 bases at J, with 24 bases in the middle. The CDR3 spans 17 residues. Germline assignment: CDR1 LNHNV and CDR2 YYDKDF (reference sequence). The CDR3 nucleotides are TGTGCCACCAGTGGAGACGGAAACAGGGTTTTTGGCACTGAAGCTTTCTTT. Protein sequence: CATSGDGNRVFGTEAFF.

The chain carries TRBV20-1 and TRBJ1-2; the D gene is possibly TRBD1 (6 bases). This CDR3 is built from 11 residues. V was clipped by 5 bases and J by 6 bases, with 10 bases between them. Germline V gene lookup returns CDR1 DFQATT and CDR2 SNEGSKA (reference sequence). The CDR3 protein is CSAHKGDGYTF. The CDR3, as DNA: TGCAGTGCTCACAAGGGGGATGGCTACACCTTC.

In its sample, this clonotype was seen a few times. This chain uses TRBV29-1 with TRBJ2-7, with TRBD2 matching over 9 bases. Unmatched junction bases numbered 9, after V lost 6 bases and J lost 3 bases. CDR1 is SQVTM, CDR2 ANQGSEA, per germline. The CDR3 has 14 residues. CDR3 residues: CSVGLARDNYEQYF. The CDR3 nucleotides read TGCAGCGTCGGACTAGCGAGAGATAACTACGAGCAGTACTTC.